This TCR beta chain was recovered during a study of T cell responses to AZD1222 COVID-19 vaccine. Second doses at about 4 or about 12 weeks were pooled. The protocol was immunoSEQ multiplex PCR, while the TCRdb copy is restricted to in-frame clones and leaves out a portion. The repertoire holds about 140,000 clones, with roughly 90% as singletons. The germline gives CDR1 MGHRA, CDR2 YSYEKL. The CDR3 extends over 15 amino acids. After removal of 2 bases from V and 8 bases from J, the junction contained 9 bases not matched to a gene. This chain uses TRBV4-1 with TRBJ2-1; the match to TRBD1 covers 7 bases. Sequenced material: peripheral blood, taken 28 days after the second AZD1222 dose. This TCR was recovered from an adult who received the AZD1222 COVID-19 vaccine. The CDR3 reads CASSQILGQTYEQFF. Written as DNA, the CDR3 is TGCGCCAGCAGCCAAATTTTGGGACAGACATATGAGCAGTTCTTC.